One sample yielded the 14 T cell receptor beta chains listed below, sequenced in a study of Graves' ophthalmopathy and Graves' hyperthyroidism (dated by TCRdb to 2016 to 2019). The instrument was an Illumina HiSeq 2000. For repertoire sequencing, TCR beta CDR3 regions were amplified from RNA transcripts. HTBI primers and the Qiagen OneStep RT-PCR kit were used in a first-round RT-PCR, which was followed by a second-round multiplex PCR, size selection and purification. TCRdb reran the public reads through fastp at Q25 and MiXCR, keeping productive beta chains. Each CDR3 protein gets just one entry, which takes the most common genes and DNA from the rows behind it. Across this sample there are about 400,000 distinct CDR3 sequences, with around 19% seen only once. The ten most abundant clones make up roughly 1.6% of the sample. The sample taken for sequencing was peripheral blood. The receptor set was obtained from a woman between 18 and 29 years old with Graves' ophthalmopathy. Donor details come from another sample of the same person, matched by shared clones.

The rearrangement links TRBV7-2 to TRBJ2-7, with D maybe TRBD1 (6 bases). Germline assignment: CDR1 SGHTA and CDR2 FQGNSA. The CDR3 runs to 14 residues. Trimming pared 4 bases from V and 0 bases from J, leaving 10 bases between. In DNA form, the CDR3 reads TGTGCCAGCAGCTCCCGACAGGACTCCTACGAGCAGTACTTC. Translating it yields CASSSRQDSYEQYF.

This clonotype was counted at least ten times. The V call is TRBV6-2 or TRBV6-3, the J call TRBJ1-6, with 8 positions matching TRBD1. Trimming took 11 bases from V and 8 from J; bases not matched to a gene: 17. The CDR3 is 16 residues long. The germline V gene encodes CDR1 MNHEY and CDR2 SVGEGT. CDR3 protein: CAGLKDREVGDSPLHF. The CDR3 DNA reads TGTGCCGGACTTAAGGACAGGGAGGTTGGCGATTCACCCCTCCACTTT.

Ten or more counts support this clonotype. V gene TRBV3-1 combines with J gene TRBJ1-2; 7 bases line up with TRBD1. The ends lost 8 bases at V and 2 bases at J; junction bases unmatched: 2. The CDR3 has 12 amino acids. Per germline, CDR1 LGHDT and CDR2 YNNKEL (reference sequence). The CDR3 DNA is TGTGCCAGCCGGGGACAGAACTATGGCTACACCTTC. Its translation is CASRGQNYGYTF.

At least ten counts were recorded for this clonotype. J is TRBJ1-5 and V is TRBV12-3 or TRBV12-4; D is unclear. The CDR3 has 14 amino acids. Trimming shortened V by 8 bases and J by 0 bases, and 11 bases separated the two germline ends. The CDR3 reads CASLWAGSNQPQHF. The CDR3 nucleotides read TGTGCCAGCCTTTGGGCTGGTAGCAATCAGCCCCAGCATTTT.

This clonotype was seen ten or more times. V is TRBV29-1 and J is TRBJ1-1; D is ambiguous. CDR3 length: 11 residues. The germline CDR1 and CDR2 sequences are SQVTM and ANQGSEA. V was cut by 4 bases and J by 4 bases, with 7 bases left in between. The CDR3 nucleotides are TGCAGCGTTGGGGAGGTCACTGAAGCTTTCTTT. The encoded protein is CSVGEVTEAFF.

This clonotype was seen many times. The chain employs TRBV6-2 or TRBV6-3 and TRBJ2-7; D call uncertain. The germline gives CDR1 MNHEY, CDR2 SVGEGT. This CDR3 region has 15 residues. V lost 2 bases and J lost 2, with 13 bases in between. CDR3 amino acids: CASSYPPSVAYEQYF. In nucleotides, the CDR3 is TGTGCCAGCAGTTACCCCCCGAGCGTAGCCTACGAGCAGTACTTC.

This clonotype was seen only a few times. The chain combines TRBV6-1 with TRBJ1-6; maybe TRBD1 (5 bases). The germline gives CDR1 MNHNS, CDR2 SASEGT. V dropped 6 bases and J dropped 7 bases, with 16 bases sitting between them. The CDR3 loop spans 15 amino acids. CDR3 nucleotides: TGTGCCAGCAGAACAGGTCAACGGGGGAATTCACCCCTCCACTTT. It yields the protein CASRTGQRGNSPLHF.

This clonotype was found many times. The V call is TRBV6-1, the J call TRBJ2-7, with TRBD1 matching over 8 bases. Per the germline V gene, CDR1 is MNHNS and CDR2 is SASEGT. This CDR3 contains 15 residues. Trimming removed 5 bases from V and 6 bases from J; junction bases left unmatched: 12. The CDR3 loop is CASSQARGQGSEQYF. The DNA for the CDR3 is TGTGCCAGCAGTCAGGCTAGAGGACAGGGTTCCGAGCAGTACTTC.

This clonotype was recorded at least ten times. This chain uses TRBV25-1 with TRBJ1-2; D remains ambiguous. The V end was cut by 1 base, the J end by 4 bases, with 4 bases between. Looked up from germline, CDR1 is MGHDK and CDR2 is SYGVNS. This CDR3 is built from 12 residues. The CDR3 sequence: CASSESVYGYTF. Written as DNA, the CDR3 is TGTGCCAGCAGTGAATCGGTCTATGGCTACACCTTC.

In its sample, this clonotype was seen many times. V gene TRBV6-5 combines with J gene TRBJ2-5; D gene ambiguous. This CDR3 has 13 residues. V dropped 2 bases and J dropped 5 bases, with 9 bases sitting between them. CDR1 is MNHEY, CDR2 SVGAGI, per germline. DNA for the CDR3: TGTGCCAGCAGTTACGTGGGGTGGGAGACCCAGTACTTC. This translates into CASSYVGWETQYF.

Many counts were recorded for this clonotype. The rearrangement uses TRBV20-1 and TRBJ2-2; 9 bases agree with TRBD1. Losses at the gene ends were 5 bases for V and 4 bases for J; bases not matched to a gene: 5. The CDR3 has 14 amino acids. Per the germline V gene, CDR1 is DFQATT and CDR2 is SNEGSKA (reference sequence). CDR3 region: CSAEGTGFTGELFF. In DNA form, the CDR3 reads TGCAGTGCTGAGGGGACAGGGTTCACCGGGGAGCTGTTTTTT.

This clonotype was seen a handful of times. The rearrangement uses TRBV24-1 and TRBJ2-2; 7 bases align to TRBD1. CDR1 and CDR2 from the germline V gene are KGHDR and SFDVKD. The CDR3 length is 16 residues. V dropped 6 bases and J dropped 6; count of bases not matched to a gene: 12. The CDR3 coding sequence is TGTGCCACCAGTCACCGACAGGGAGTAGTAGCCGGGGAGCTGTTTTTT. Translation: CATSHRQGVVAGELFF.

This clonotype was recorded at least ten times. The CDR3, as DNA: TGTGCCAGCAGTTTAATCGTGGGGACACGGGGAAACACCATATATTTT. This sequence encodes CASSLIVGTRGNTIYF. The chain recombines TRBV12-3 or TRBV12-4 with TRBJ1-3; D might be TRBD1 (6 bases). The CDR3 contains 16 residues. V gave up 2 bases and J gave up 4 bases, with 15 bases separating them.

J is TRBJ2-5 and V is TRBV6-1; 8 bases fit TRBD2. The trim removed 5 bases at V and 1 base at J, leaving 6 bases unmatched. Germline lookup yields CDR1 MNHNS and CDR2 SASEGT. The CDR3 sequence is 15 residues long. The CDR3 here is CASSPLAGTQETQYF. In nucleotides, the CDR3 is TGTGCCAGCAGTCCTTTAGCGGGGACCCAAGAGACCCAGTACTTC.